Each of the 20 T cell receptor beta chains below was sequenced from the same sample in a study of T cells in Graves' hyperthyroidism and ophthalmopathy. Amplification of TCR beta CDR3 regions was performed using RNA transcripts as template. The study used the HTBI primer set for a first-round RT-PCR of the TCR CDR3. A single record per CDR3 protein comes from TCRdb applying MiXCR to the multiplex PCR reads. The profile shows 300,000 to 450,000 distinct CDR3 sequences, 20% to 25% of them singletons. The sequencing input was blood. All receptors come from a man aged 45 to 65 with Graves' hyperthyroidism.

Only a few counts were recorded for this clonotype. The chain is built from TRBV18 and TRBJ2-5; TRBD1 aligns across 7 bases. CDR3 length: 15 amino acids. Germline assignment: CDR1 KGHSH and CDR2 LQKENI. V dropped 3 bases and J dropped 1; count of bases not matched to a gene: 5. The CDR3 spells CASSPRDRFQETQYF. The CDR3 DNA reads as TGTGCCAGCTCACCCCGGGACAGATTCCAAGAGACCCAGTACTTC.

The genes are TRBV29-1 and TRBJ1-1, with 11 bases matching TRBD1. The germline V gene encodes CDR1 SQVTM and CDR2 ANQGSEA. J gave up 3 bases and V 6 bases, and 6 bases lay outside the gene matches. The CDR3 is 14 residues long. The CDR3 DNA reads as TGCAGCGTCCGGGACAGGGGGGGGTACACTGAAGCTTTCTTT. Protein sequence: CSVRDRGGYTEAFF.

The CDR3 DNA follows: TGTGCCTGGAGTTTACACAGGCCCCCCTACGAGCAGTACTTC. Its translation: CAWSLHRPPYEQYF. The J gene is TRBJ2-7, the V gene TRBV30; weak D call: TRBD1 (5 bases). Germline V gene data show CDR1 as GTSNPN and CDR2 as SVGIG (reference sequence). The CDR3 consists of 14 residues. Trimming took 2 bases from V and 2 from J, leaving 13 bases between them.

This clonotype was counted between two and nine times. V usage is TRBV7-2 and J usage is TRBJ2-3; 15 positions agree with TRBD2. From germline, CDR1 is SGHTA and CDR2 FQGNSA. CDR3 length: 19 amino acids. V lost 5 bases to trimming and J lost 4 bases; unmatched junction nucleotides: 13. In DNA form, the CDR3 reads TGTGCCAGCAGCCTGCCGGGACTAGCGGGAGGCAAAAGGTCAGATACGCAGTATTTT. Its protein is CASSLPGLAGGKRSDTQYF.

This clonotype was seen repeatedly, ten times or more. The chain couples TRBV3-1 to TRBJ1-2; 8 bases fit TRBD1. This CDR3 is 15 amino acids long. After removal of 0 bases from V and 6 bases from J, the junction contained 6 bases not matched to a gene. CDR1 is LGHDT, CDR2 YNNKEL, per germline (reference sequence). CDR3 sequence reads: CASSQDWDRIHGYTF. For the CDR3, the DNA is TGTGCCAGCAGCCAAGATTGGGACAGGATACATGGCTACACCTTC. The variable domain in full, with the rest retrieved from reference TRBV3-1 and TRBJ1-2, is DTAVSQTPKYLVTQMGNDKSIKCEQNLGHDTMYWYKQDSKKFLKIMFSYNNKELIINETVPNRFSPKSPDKAHLNLHINSLELGDSAVYFCASSQDWDRIHGYTFGSGTRLTVV.

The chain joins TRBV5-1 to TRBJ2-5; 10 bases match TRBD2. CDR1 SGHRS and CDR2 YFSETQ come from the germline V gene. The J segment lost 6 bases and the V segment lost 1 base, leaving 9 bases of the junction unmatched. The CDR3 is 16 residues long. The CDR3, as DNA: TGCGCCAGCAGCTTGAGAGCGGGAGGGCCTCCGAAGACCCAGTACTTC. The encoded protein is CASSLRAGGPPKTQYF.

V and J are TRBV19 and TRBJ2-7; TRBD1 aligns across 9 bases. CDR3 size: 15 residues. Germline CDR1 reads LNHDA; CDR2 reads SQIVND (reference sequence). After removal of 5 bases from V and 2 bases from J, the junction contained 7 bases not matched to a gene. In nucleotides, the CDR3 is TGTGCCAGTAGTCCAGGACAGGGGAGGGCCTACGAGCAGTACTTC. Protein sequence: CASSPGQGRAYEQYF. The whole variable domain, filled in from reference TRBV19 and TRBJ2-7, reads DGGITQSPKYLFRKEGQNVTLSCEQNLNHDAMYWYRQDPGQGLRLIYYSQIVNDFQKGDIAEGYSVSREKKESFPLTVTSAQKNPTAFYLCASSPGQGRAYEQYFGPGTRLTVT.

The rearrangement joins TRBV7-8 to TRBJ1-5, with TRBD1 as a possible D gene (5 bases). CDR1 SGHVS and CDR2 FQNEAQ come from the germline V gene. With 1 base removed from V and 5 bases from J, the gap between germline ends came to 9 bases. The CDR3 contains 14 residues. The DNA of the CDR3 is TGTGCCAGCAGCTTAGACAGGAGTTATCAGCCCCAGCATTTT. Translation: CASSLDRSYQPQHF.

The CDR3 DNA sequence: TGTGCCAGCAGTTTAGGGGGGAATGGCTACACCTTC. This gives the protein CASSLGGNGYTF. The rearrangement joins TRBV12-3 or TRBV12-4 to TRBJ1-2; a possible D gene is TRBD1 (5 bases). The CDR3 runs to 12 residues. Trimming shortened V by 1 base and J by 6 bases, and 6 bases separated the two germline ends.

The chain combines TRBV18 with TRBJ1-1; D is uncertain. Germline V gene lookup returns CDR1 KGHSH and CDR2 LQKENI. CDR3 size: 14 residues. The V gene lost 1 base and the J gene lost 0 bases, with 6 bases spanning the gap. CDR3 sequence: CASSPRALNTEAFF. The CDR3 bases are TGTGCCAGCTCACCACGGGCTCTGAACACTGAAGCTTTCTTT.

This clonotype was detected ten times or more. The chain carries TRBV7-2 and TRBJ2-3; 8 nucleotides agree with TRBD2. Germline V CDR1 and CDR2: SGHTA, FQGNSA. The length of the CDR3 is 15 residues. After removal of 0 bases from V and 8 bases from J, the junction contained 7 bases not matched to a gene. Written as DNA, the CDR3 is TGTGCCAGCAGCTTAGCGACGGGAGGGCCGTCTACGCAGTATTTT. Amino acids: CASSLATGGPSTQYF.

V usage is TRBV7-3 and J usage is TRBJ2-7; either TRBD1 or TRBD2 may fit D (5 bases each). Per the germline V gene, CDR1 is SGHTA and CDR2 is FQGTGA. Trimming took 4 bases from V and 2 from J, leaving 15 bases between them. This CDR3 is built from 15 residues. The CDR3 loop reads CASSSAGAPTYEQYF. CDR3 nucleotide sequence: TGTGCCAGCAGCTCCGCCGGGGCCCCAACCTACGAGCAGTACTTC.

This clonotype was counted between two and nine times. DNA of the CDR3: TGCAGTGCTAGAGGGTCTGGGAGCGGCTTGGAGCAGTACTTC. The encoded protein is CSARGSGSGLEQYF. The chain uses TRBV20-1 and TRBJ2-7, with a possible D match to TRBD2 (5 bases). V was pared by 1 base and J by 7 bases, with 17 bases between. Germline CDR1 reads DFQATT; CDR2 reads SNEGSKA (reference sequence). The CDR3 contains 14 residues.

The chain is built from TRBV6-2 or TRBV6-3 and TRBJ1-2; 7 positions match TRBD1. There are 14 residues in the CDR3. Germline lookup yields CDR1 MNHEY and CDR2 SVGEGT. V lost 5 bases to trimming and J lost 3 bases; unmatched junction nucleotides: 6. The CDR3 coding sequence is TGTGCCAGCAGTCCCTCGGGACAGCACTATGGCTACACCTTC. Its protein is CASSPSGQHYGYTF.

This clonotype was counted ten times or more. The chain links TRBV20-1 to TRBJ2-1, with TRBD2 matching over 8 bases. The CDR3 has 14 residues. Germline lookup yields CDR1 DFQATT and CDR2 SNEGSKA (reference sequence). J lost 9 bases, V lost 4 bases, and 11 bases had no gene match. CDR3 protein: CSATDGTGGLEQFF. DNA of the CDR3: TGCAGTGCTACCGATGGGACGGGAGGGCTTGAGCAGTTCTTC.

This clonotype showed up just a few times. CDR3 bases: TGTGCCAGCAGCCTGAGAGCGGAGGGGGGCCACAATGAGCAGTTCTTC. Its protein is CASSLRAEGGHNEQFF. V is TRBV7-3 and J is TRBJ2-1; D could derive from TRBD1 or TRBD2 (6 bases each). Looked up from germline, CDR1 is SGHTA and CDR2 is FQGTGA. Trimming removed 5 bases from V and 5 bases from J, with 19 bases in between. This CDR3 is built from 16 residues.

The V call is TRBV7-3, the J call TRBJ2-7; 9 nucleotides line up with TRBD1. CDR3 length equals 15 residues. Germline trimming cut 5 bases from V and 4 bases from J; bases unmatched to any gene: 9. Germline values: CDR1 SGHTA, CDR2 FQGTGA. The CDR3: CASSRTGGTGYEQYF. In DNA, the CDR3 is TGTGCCAGCAGCCGTACAGGGGGCACTGGGTACGAGCAGTACTTC.

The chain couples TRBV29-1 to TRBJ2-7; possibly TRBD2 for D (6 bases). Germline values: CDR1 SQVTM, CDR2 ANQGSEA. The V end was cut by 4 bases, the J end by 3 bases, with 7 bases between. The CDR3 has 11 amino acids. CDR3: CSVVGGYEQYF. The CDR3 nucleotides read TGCAGCGTTGTGGGAGGCTACGAGCAGTACTTC.

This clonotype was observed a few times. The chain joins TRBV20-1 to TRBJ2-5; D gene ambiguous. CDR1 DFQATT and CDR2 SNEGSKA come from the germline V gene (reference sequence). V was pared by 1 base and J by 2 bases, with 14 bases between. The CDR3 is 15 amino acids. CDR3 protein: CSARVPDGVQETQYF. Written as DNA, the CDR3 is TGCAGTGCTAGAGTCCCGGATGGCGTACAAGAGACCCAGTACTTC.

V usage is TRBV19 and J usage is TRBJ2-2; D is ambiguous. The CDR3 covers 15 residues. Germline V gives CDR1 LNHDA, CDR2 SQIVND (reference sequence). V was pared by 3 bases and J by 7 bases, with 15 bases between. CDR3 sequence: CASSIDLLRGGELFF. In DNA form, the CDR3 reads TGTGCCAGTAGTATCGATCTCCTCAGAGGCGGGGAGCTGTTTTTT.